This T cell receptor (beta chain) is from a study of neurological immune-mediated disorders (dated by TCRdb to 2018 to 2020). General notes on the study: Among the approximately 34 multiple sclerosis patients, relapsing-remitting MS was present in about 31 and secondary progressive MS was present in 3. The cohort comprised about 68 subjects: about 14 HAM/TSP patients, approximately 34 multiple sclerosis patients and about 20 healthy controls. Peripheral blood TCR-beta repertoires from patients with HTLV-I-associated myelopathy (HAM/TSP), patients with multiple sclerosis, and healthy controls were compared in the study using UMI-based sequencing. Alongside PBMC samples, the set of about 100 TCR-beta libraries contained longitudinal samples, technical triplicates, and paired CD4+ and CD8+ T-cell subsets that had been sorted.

The table lists this clonotype with many counts. This clone's antigen is unknown. No base quality values were provided; no much bigger clone lies one nucleotide off. For unsorted PBMC libraries, 2 million PBMCs were used after storage in RNAlater at -80 degrees C until RNA extraction. Multiple sclerosis patients were enrolled in a US clinical protocol under which disease progression was evaluated by magnetic resonance imaging. Peripheral blood was subjected to Ficoll-Hypaque density gradient centrifugation to isolate PBMCs, which were then cryopreserved in liquid nitrogen. Results and caveats for the whole study, not just this receptor: In phylogenetic analysis, the repertoires of 18 of 34 MS patients grouped into a cluster of related CDR3 sequences, which suggests a possible signature at the repertoire level. No identical CDR3 amino acid sequences were shared among expanded clones across subjects, suggesting private TCR-beta repertoires in all groups. No clinical or MRI features were associated with the MS cluster, and the authors said that larger cohorts are needed. The highest TCR clonal expansion was observed in HAM/TSP patients, whereas the lowest was observed in MS patients, even when compared with healthy controls.

To synthesize cDNA, template-switch 5'RACE was performed with a primer carrying a 10-nucleotide random unique molecular identifier so that each TCR transcript was tagged. Each sequencing run produced over 170 million TCR-beta sequences covering 15-18 subjects. The RNeasy kit was used for extraction of total RNA. Using the KAPA Real-time Library Amplification kit, TCR-beta VDJ regions were amplified with primers for the TCR constant region and the 5'RACE anchor. A first PCR added sample indexes and Illumina adaptors, after which a second PCR increased the library yield. The roughly 650 bp TCR product was size-selected on a 2% E-gel SizeSelection system after Ampure bead purification. Before pooling, libraries had their quality checked on a Bioanalyzer, their concentration measured with Qubit, and their quantity determined with the Kapa Library Quantification kit. An Illumina HiSeq 2500 was used to sequence the libraries paired-end at 2 x 150 bp. To increase sequence diversity, about 25-30% phiX was spiked into each library pool. The published analysis was carried out like this. The UMI-based MiGEC pipeline processed quality-filtered reads and removed over 90% of raw TCR sequences during error correction. IMGT germline references were used for aligning VDJ genes, and each clonotype was defined as a unique CDR3 amino acid sequence together with its V-J genes. VDJtools evaluated clonal expansion, Shannon diversity and CDR3 relatedness (CalcPairwiseDistances, ClusterSamples); CLCbio workbench built phylogenetic trees. Clones with at least 8 unique UMIs were defined as expanded, with this threshold being based on coefficient-of-variation modelling across technical triplicates. TCRdb took the public reads, trimmed them with fastp at Q25, ran MiXCR for clone calling and kept in-frame beta chains. Here each entry gathers all rows of one CDR3 protein and keeps the most common genes and DNA. The V and J calls reflect TCRdb's pipeline rather than the authors' work. Present in this sample are about 71,000 distinct CDR3 sequences, under 5% of which were seen just once. The top ten clones comprise approximately 6.9% of the sample.

The CDR3 holds 14 amino acids from the cysteine to the phenylalanine. Kept here is only the CDR3 DNA, which spans 42 bases and is read in frame from base 1. According to the germline V gene (reference sequence), CDR1 reads LGHDT and CDR2 reads YNNKEL. A distance of 16 bases separates the germline ends of V and J, which lose 7 bases and 4 bases respectively. The sample taken for sequencing was PBMCs. The TCR comes from a man aged 25-45 years with multiple sclerosis. The chain couples TRBV3-1 to TRBJ1-2, with an unclear D gene assignment. CDR3 loop: CASTRRDRGYGYTF. In nucleotide form, the sequence is TGTGCCAGCACGAGGAGGGATCGGGGCTATGGCTACACCTTC.